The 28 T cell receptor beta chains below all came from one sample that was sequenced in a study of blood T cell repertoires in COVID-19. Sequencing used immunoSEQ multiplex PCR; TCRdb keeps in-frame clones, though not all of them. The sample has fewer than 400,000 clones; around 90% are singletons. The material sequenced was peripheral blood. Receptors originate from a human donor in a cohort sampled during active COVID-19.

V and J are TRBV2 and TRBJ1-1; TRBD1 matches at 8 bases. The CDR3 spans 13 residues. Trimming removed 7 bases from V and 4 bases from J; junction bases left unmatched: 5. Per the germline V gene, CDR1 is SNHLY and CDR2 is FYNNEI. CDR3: CASKSTGGTEAFF. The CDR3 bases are TGTGCCAGCAAAAGTACAGGGGGCACTGAAGCTTTCTTT.

CDR3 amino acids: CASSLQGPHYGYTF. DNA of the CDR3: TGTGCCAGCAGCCTACAGGGGCCCCACTATGGCTACACCTTC. The chain links TRBV27 to TRBJ1-2; 7 bases line up with TRBD1. V shed 6 bases and J 3 bases; nucleotides not matched to a gene: 7. This CDR3 spans 14 amino acids. CDR1 is MNHEY and CDR2 is SMNVEV in the germline V gene (reference sequence).

The CDR3 coding sequence is TGCGCCAGCAGCTATTCGGGACTAGCGGTAACAAATGAGCAGTTCTTC. This gives the protein CASSYSGLAVTNEQFF. The chain joins TRBV5-1 to TRBJ2-1; 11 nucleotides line up with TRBD2. This CDR3 is 16 amino acids long. Germline CDR1 and CDR2: SGHRS and YFSETQ. V trimming: 3 bases; J trimming: 7 bases; junction bases outside the gene matches: 9.

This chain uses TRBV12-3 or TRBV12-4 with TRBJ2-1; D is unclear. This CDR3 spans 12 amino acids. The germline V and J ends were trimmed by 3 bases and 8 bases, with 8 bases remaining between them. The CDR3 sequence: CASSFVVYEQFF. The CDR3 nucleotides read TGTGCCAGCAGTTTCGTTGTTTATGAGCAGTTCTTC.

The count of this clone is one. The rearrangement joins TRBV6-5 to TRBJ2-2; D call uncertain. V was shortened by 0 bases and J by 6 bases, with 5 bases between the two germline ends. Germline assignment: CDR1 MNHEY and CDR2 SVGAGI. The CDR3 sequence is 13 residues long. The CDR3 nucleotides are TGTGCCAGCAGTTACTCGTCGTCCGGGGAGCTGTTTTTT. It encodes CASSYSSSGELFF.

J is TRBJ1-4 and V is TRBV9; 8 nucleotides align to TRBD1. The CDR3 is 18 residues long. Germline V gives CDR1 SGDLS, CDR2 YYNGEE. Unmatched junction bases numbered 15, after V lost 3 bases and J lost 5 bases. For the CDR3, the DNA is TGTGCCAGCAGCGCTTTCTCTTCTCCGGGACAGGCGAATGAAAAACTGTTTTTT. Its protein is CASSAFSSPGQANEKLFF.

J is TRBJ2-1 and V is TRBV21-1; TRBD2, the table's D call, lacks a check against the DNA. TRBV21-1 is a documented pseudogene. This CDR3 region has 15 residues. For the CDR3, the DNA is TGTGCCAGCAGCAAAATAGCGGGGGCTTTGGATGAGCAGTTCTTC. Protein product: CASSKIAGALDEQFF.

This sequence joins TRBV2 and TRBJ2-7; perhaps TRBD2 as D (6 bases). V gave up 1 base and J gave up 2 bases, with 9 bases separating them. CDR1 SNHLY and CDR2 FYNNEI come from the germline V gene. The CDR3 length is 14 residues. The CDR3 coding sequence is TGTGCCAGCAGTGAAGGAGGGAGGACCTACGAGCAGTACTTC. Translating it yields CASSEGGRTYEQYF.

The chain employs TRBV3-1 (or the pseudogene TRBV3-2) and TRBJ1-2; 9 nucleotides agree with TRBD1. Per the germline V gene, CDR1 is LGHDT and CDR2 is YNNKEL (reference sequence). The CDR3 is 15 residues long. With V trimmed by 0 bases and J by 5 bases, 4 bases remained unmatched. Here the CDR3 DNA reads TGTGCCAGCAGCCAAGATAAGACAGGGGGGTATGGCTACACCTTC. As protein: CASSQDKTGGYGYTF.

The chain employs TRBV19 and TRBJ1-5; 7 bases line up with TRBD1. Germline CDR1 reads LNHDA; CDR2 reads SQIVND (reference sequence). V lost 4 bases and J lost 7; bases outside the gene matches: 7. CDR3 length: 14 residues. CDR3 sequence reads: CASSNRQGSQPQHF. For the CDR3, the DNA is TGTGCCAGTAGTAACCGACAGGGCTCGCAGCCCCAGCATTTT.

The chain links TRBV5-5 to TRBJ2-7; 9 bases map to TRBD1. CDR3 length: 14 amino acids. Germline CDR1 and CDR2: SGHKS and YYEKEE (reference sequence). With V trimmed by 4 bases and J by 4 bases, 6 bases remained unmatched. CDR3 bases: TGTGCCAGCAGCGGGACAGGGTTTGGTTACGAGCAGTACTTC. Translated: CASSGTGFGYEQYF.

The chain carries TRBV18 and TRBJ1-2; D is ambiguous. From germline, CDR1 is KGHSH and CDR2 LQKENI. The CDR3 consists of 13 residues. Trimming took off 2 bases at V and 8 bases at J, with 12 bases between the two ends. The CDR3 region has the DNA TGTGCCAGCTCACCAGTAACAGAAGCCGGCTACACCTTC. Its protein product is CASSPVTEAGYTF.

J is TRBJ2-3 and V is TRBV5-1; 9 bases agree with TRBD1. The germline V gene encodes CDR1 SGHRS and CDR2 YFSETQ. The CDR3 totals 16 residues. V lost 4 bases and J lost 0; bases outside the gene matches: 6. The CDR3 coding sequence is TGCGCCAGCAGCGCTCAGGGACAGGGAAGCACAGATACGCAGTATTTT. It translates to CASSAQGQGSTDTQYF.

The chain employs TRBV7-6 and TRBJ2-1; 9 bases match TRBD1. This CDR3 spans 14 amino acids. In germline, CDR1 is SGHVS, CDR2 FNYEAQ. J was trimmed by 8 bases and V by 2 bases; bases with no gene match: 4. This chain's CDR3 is CASSLRTGDDEQFF. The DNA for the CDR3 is TGTGCCAGCAGCTTAAGGACAGGGGATGATGAGCAGTTCTTC.

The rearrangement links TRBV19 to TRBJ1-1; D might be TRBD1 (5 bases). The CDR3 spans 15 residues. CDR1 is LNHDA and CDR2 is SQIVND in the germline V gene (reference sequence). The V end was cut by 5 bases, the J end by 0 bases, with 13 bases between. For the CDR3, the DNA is TGTGCCAGTAGTGAACCCAGGACAATGAACACTGAAGCTTTCTTT. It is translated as CASSEPRTMNTEAFF.

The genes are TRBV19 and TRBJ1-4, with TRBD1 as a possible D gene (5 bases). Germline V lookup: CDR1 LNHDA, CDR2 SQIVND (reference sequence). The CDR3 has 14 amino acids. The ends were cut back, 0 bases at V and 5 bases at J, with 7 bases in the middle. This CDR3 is CASSIERTNEKLFF. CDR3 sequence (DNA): TGTGCCAGTAGTATAGAAAGGACAAATGAAAAACTGTTTTTT. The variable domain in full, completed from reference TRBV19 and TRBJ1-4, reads DGGITQSPKYLFRKEGQNVTLSCEQNLNHDAMYWYRQDPGQGLRLIYYSQIVNDFQKGDIAEGYSVSREKKESFPLTVTSAQKNPTAFYLCASSIERTNEKLFFGSGTQLSVL.

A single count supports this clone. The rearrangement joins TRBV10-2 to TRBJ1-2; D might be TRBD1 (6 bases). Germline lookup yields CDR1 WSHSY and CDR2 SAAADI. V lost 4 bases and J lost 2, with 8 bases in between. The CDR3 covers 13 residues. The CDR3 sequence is CASSGTGNYGYTF. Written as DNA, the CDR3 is TGCGCCAGCAGTGGCACAGGGAACTATGGCTACACCTTC.

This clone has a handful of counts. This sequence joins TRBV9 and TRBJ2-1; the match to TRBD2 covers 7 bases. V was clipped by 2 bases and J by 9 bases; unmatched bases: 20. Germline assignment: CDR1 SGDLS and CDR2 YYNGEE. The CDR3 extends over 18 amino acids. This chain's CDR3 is CASSVSPGAGEGPVEQFF. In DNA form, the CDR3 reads TGTGCCAGCAGCGTCTCTCCCGGGGCGGGAGAGGGACCTGTTGAGCAGTTCTTC.

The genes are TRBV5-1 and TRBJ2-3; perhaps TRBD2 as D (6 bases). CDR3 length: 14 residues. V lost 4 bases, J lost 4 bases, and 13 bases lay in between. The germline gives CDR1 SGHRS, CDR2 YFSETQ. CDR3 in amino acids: CASSPGGQSDTQYF. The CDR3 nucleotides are TGCGCCAGCAGCCCTGGAGGGCAATCAGATACGCAGTATTTT.

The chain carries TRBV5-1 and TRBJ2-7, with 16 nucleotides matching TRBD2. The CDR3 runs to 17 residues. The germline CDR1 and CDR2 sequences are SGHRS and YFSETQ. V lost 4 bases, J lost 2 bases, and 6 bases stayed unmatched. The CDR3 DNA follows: TGCGCCAGCAGCCACCCGGGACTAGCGGGAGGGCCCTACGAGCAGTACTTC. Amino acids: CASSHPGLAGGPYEQYF.

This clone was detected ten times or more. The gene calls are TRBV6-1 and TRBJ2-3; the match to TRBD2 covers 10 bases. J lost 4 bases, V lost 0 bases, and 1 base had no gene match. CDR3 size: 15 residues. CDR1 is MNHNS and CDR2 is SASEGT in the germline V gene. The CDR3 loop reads CASSEALAGADTQYF. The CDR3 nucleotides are TGTGCCAGCAGTGAAGCGCTAGCGGGAGCAGATACGCAGTATTTT.

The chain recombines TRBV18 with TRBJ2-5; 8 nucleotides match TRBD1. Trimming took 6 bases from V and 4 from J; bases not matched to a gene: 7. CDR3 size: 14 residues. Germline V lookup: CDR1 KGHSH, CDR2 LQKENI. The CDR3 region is CASSLSQGGETQYF. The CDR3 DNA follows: TGTGCCAGCTCTCTGTCACAGGGGGGAGAGACCCAGTACTTC.

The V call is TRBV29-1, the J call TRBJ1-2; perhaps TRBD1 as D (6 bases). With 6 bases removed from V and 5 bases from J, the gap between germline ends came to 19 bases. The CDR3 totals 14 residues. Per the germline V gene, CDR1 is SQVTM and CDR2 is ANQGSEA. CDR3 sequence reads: CSVGPRGARYGYTF. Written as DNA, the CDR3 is TGCAGCGTGGGTCCGCGGGGGGCTAGGTATGGCTACACCTTC. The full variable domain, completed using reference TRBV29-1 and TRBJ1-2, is SAVISQKPSRDICQRGTSLTIQCQVDSQVTMMFWYRQQPGQSLTLIATANQGSEATYESGFVIDKFPISRPNLTFSTLTVSNMSPEDSSIYLCSVGPRGARYGYTFGSGTRLTVV.

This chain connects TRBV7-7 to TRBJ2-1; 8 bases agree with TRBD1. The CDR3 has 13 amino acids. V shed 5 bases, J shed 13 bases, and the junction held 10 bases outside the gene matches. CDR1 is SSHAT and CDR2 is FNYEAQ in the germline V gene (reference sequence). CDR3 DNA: TGTGCCAGCAGCCTTGGTCCGGGACAGGCTCAGTTCTTC. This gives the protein CASSLGPGQAQFF.

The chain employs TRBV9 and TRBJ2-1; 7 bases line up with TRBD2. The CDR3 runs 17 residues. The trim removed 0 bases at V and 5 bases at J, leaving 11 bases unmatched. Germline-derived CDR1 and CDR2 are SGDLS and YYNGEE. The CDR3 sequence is CASSVDRGGRADNEQFF. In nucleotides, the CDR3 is TGTGCCAGCAGCGTAGACCGCGGTGGGAGGGCCGACAATGAGCAGTTCTTC.

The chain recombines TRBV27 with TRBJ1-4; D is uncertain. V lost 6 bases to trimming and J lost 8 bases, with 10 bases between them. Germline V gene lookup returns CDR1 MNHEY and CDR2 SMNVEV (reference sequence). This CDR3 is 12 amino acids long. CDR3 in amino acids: CASRKTGEKLFF. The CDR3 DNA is TGTGCCAGCAGGAAAACGGGGGAAAAACTGTTTTTT.

Here the CDR3 DNA reads TGTGCCAGCAGTTACGATGGGTCGGGGGAGCAGTACTTC. It translates to CASSYDGSGEQYF. V is TRBV6-5 and J is TRBJ2-7; perhaps TRBD2 as D (5 bases). The V gene's germline CDR1 is MNHEY and CDR2 SVGAGI. This CDR3 has 13 amino acids. The ends were cut back, 2 bases at V and 7 bases at J, with 12 bases in the middle.

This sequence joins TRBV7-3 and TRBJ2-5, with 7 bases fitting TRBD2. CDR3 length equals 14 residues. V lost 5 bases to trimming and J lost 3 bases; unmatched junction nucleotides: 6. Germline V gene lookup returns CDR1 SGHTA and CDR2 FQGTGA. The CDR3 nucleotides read TGTGCCAGCAGCCCGAACGGGGGGAAAGAGACCCAGTACTTC. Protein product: CASSPNGGKETQYF.